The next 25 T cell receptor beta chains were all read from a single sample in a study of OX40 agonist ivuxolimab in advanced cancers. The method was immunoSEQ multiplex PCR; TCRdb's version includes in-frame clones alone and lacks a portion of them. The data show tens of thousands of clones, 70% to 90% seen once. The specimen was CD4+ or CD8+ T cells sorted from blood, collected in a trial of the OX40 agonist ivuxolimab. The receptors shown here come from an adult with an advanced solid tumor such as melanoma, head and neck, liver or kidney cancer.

Written as DNA, the CDR3 is TGTGCCAGCAGCTTAGGTGTGGCAGGGGAAGCCCCCTATGGCTACACCTTC. Amino acid sequence: CASSLGVAGEAPYGYTF. The J gene is TRBJ1-2, the V gene TRBV7-9, with a tentative D call TRBD1 (6 bases). There are 17 residues in the CDR3. The germline CDR1 and CDR2 sequences are SEHNR and FQNEAQ (reference sequence). With 1 base removed from V and 4 bases from J, the gap between germline ends came to 19 bases. The full variable domain, its missing parts supplied by reference TRBV7-9 and TRBJ1-2, is DTGVSQNPRHKITKRGQNVTFRCDPISEHNRLYWYRQTLGQGPEFLTYFQNEAQLEKSRLLSDRFSAERPKGSFSTLEIQRTEQGDSAMYLCASSLGVAGEAPYGYTFGSGTRLTVV.

The CDR3 DNA reads as TGTGCCAGCAGTGTAGCGGGGGAACAATACAATGAGCAGTTCTTC. Translation: CASSVAGEQYNEQFF. The chain carries TRBV27 and TRBJ2-1; TRBD2 matches at 9 bases. Germline CDR1 and CDR2: MNHEY and SMNVEV (reference sequence). With 5 bases clipped from V and 4 bases from J, the junction kept 6 bases outside the gene matches. This CDR3 is 15 amino acids long.

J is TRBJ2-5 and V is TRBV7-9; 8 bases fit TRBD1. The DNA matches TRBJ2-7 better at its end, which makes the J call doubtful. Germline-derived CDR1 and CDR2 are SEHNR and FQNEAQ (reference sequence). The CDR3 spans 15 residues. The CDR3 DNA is TGTGCCAGCAGCTTACCGCAGGGGGCGGGGTACGAGCAGTACTTC. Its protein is CASSLPQGAGYEQYF.

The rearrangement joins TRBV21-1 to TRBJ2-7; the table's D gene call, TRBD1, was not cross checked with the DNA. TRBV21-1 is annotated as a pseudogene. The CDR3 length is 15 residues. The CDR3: CASSLPTDRGNEQYF. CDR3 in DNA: TGTGCCAGCAGCCTCCCTACGGACAGGGGGAACGAGCAGTACTTC.

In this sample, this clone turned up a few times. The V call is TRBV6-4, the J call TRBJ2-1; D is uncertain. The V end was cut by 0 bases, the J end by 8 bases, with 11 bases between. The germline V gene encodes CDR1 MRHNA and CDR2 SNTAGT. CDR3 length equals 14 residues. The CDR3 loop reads CASSDSIDLDEQFF. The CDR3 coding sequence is TGTGCCAGCAGTGACTCTATAGACTTGGATGAGCAGTTCTTC.

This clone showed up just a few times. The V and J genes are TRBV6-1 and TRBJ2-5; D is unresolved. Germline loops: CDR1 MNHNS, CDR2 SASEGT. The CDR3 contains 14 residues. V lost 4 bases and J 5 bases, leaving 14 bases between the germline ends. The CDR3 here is CASSGRDMRETQYF. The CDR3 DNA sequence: TGTGCCAGCAGTGGAAGGGATATGCGGGAGACCCAGTACTTC.

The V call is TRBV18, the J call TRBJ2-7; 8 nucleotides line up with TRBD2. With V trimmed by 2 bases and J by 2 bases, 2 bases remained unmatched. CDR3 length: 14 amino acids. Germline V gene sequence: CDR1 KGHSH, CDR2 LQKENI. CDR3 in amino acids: CASSPTSGTYEQYF. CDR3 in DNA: TGTGCCAGCTCACCAACTAGCGGCACCTACGAGCAGTACTTC.

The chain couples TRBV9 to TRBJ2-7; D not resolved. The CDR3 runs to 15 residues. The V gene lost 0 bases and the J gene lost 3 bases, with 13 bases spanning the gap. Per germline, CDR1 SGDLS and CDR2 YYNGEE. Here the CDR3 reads CASSVEGRLNYEQYF. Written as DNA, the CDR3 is TGTGCCAGCAGCGTAGAGGGTAGATTGAACTACGAGCAGTACTTC.

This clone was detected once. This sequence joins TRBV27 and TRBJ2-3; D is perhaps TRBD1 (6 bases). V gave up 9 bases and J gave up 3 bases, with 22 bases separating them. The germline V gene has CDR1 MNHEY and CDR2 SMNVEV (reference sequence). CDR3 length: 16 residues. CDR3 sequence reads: CASQGGAWRGTDTQYF. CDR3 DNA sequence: TGTGCCAGTCAAGGGGGAGCCTGGCGAGGGACAGATACGCAGTATTTT.

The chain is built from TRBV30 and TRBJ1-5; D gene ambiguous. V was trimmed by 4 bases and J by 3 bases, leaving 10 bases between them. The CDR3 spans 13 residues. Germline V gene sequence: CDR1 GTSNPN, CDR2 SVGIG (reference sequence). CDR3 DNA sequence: TGTGCCTGGAATGACGGATTCAATCAGCCCCAGCATTTT. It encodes CAWNDGFNQPQHF. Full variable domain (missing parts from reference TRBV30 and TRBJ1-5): SQTIHQWPATLVQPVGSPLSLECTVEGTSNPNLYWYRQAAGRGLQLLFYSVGIGQISSEVPQNLSASRPQDRQFILSSKKLLLSDSGFYLCAWNDGFNQPQHFGDGTRLSIL.

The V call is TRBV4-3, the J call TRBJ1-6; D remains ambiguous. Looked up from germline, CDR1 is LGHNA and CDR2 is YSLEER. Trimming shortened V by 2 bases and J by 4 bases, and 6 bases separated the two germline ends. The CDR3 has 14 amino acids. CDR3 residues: CASSQSGYNSPLHF. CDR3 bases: TGCGCCAGCAGCCAATCCGGGTATAATTCACCCCTCCACTTT.

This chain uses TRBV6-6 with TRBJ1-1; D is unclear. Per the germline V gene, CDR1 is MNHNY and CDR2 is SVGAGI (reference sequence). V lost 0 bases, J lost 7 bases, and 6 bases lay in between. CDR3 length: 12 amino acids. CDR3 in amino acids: CASSYSDLEAFF. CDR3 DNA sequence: TGTGCCAGCAGTTACTCGGACCTTGAAGCTTTCTTT.

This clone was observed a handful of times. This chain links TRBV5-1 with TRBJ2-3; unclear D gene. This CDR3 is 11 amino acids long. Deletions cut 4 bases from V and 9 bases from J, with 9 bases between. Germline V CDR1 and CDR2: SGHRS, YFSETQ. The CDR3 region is CASSNTITQYF. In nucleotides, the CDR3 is TGCGCCAGCAGCAACACTATCACGCAGTATTTT.

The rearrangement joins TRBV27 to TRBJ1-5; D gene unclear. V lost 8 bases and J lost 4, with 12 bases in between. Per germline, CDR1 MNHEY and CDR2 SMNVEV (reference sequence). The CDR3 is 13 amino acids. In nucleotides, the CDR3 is TGTGCCAGCGGCCAATACGGGAATCAGCCCCAGCATTTT. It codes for CASGQYGNQPQHF.

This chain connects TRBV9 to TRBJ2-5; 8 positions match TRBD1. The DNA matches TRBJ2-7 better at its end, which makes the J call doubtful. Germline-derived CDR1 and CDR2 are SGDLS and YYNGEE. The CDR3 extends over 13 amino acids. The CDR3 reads CASGRTGSYEQYF. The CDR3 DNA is TGTGCCAGCGGGAGGACAGGGAGCTACGAGCAGTACTTC.

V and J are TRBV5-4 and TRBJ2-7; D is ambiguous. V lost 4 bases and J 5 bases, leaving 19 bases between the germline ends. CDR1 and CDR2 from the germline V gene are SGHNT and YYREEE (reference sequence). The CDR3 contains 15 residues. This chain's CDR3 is CASSELGQLLHEQYF. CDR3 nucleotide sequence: TGTGCCAGCAGCGAACTCGGCCAGCTCCTCCACGAGCAGTACTTC.

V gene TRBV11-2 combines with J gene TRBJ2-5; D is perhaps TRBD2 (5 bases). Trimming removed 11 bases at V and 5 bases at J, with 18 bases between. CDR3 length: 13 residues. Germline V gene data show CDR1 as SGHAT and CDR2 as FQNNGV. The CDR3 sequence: CASGKVVKETQYF. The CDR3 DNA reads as TGTGCCTCCGGGAAGGTGGTTAAGGAGACCCAGTACTTC.

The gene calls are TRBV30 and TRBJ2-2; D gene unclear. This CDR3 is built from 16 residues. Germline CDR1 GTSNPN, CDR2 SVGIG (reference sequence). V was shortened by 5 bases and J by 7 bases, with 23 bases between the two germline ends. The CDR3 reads CAWVRDIYSIGGELFF. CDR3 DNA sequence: TGTGCCTGGGTGAGAGATATATATTCCATTGGCGGGGAGCTGTTTTTT. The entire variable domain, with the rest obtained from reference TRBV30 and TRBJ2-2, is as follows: SQTIHQWPATLVQPVGSPLSLECTVEGTSNPNLYWYRQAAGRGLQLLFYSVGIGQISSEVPQNLSASRPQDRQFILSSKKLLLSDSGFYLCAWVRDIYSIGGELFFGEGSRLTVL.

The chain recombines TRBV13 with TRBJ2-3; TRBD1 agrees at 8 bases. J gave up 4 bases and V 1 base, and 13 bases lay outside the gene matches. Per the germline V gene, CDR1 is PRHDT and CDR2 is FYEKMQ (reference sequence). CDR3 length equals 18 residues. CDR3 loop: CASSLVLRAGGLADTQYF. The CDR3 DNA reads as TGTGCCAGCAGCTTAGTGTTACGGGCAGGGGGCCTGGCAGATACGCAGTATTTT.

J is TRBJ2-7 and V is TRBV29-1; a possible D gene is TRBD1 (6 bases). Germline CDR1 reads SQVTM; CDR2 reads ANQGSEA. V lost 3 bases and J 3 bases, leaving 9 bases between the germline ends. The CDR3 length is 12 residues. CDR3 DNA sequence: TGCAGCGTTGAGGACAGCTACTACGAGCAGTACTTC. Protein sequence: CSVEDSYYEQYF.

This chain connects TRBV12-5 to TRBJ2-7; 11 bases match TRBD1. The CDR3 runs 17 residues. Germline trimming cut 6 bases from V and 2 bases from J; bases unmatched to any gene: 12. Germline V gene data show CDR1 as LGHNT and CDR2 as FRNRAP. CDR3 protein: CASGPTIGQGAPYEQYF. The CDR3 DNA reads TGTGCTAGTGGCCCCACGATTGGACAGGGGGCCCCCTACGAGCAGTACTTC. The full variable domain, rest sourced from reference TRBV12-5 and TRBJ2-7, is DARVTQTPRHKVTEMGQEVTMRCQPILGHNTVFWYRQTMMQGLELLAYFRNRAPLDDSGMPKDRFSAEMPDATLATLKIQPSEPRDSAVYFCASGPTIGQGAPYEQYFGPGTRLTVT.

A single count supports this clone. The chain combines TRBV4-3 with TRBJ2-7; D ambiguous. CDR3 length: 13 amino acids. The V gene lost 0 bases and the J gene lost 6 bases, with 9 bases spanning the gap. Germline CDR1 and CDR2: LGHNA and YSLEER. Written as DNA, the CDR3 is TGCGCCAGCAGCCAAGATCAACATACCGAGCAGTACTTC. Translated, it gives CASSQDQHTEQYF.

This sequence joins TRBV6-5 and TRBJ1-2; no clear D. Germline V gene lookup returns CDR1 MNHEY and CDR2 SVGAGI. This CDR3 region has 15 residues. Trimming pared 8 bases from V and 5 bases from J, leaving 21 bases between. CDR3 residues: CASRHYTGTYYGYTF. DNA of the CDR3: TGTGCCAGCCGTCACTATACCGGAACATATTATGGCTACACCTTC.

The CDR3 loop is CASRKRGAVDEQYF. The CDR3 DNA follows: TGTGCCAGCAGGAAGCGGGGGGCCGTAGACGAGCAGTACTTC. V usage is TRBV2 and J usage is TRBJ2-7, with 9 bases identical to TRBD2. V was pared by 6 bases and J by 5 bases, with 8 bases of the junction left unmatched. CDR1 and CDR2 from the germline V gene are SNHLY and FYNNEI. This CDR3 contains 14 residues. Full variable domain (outside the CDR3, taken from reference TRBV2 and TRBJ2-7): EPEVTQTPSHQVTQMGQEVILRCVPISNHLYFYWYRQILGQKVEFLVSFYNNEISEKSEIFDDQFSVERPDGSNFTLKIRSTKLEDSAMYFCASRKRGAVDEQYFGPGTRLTVT.

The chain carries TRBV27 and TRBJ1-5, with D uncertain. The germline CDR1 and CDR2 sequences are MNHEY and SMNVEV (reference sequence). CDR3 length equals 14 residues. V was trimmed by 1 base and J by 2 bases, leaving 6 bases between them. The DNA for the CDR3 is TGTGCCAGCAGTTTATATCGGGGCAATCAGCCCCAGCATTTT. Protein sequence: CASSLYRGNQPQHF.